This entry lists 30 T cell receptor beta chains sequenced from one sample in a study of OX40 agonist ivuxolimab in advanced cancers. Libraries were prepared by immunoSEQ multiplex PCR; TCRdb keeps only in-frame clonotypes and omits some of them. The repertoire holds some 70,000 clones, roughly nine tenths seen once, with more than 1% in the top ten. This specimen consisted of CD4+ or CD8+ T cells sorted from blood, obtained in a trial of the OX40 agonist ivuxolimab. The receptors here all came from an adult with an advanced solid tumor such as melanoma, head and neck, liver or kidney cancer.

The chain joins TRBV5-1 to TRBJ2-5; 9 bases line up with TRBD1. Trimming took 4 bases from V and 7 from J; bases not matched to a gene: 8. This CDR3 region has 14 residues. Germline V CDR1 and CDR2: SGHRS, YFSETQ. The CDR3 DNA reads TGCGCCAGCAGCCCGGGACAGGGCTTTGGGACCCAGTACTTC. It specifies CASSPGQGFGTQYF.

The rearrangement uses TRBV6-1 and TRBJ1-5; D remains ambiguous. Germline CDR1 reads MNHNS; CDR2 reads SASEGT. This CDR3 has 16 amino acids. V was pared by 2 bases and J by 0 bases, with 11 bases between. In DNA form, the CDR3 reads TGTGCCAGCAGTGAATATGCGCAGGTTAGCAATCAGCCCCAGCATTTT. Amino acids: CASSEYAQVSNQPQHF.

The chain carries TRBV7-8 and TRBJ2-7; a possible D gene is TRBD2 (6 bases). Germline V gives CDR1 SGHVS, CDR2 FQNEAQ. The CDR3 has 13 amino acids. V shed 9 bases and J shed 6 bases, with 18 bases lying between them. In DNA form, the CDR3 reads TGTGCCAGGTCCGCGGGGCCGCGAGGCGAGCAGTACTTC. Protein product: CARSAGPRGEQYF.

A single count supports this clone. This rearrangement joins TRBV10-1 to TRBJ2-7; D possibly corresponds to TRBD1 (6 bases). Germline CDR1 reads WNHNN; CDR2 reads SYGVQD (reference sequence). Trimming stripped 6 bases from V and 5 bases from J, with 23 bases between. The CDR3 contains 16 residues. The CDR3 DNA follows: TGCGCCAGCAGGATGGCGGCAGGGGAAGAAAGCGACGAGCAGTACTTC. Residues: CASRMAAGEESDEQYF.

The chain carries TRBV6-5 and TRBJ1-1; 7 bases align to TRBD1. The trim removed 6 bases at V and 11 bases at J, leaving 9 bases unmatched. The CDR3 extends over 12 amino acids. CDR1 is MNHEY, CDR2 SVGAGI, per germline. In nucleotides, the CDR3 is TGTGCCAGCAGCACCCCGGGACAGTCTGCTTTCTTT. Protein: CASSTPGQSAFF.

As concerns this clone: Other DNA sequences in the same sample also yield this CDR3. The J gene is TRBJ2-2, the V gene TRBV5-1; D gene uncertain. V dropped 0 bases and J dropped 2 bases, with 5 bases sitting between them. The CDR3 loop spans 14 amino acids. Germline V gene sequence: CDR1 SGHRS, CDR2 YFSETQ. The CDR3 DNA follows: TGCGCCAGCAGCTTGGCCGTTAACACCGGGGAGCTGTTTTTT. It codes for CASSLAVNTGELFF.

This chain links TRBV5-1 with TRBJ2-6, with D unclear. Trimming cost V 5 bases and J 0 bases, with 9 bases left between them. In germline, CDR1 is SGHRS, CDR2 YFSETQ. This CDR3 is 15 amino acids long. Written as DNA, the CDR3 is TGCGCCAGCAGACCTACAGCCTCTGGGGCCAACGTCCTGACTTTC. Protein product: CASRPTASGANVLTF.

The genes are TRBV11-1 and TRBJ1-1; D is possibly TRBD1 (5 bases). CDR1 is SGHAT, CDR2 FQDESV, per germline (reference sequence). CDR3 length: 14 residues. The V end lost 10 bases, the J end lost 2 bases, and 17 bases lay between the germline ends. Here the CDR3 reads CANAPLGENTEAFF. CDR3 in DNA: TGTGCCAACGCACCCTTAGGGGAAAACACTGAAGCTTTCTTT.

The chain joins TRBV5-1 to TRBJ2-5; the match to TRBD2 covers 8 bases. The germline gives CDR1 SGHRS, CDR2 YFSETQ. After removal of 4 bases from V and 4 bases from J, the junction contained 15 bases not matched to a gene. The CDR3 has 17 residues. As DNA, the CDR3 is TGCGCCAGCAGCGGGACCGGGACTAGGAAAATGAGAGAGACCCAGTACTTC. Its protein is CASSGTGTRKMRETQYF.

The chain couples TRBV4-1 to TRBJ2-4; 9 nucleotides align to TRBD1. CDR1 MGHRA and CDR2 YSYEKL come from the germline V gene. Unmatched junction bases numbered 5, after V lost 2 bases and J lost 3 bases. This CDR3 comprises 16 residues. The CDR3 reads CASSQIGTGSKNIQYF. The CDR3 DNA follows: TGCGCCAGCAGCCAAATCGGGACAGGGAGCAAAAACATTCAGTACTTC.

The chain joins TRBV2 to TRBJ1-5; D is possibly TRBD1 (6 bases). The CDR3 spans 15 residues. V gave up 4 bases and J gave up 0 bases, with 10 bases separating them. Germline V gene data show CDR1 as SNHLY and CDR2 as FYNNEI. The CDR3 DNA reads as TGTGCCAGCAGTGTCGGGACACGTAGCAATCAGCCCCAGCATTTT. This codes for CASSVGTRSNQPQHF. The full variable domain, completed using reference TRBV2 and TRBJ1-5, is EPEVTQTPSHQVTQMGQEVILRCVPISNHLYFYWYRQILGQKVEFLVSFYNNEISEKSEIFDDQFSVERPDGSNFTLKIRSTKLEDSAMYFCASSVGTRSNQPQHFGDGTRLSIL.

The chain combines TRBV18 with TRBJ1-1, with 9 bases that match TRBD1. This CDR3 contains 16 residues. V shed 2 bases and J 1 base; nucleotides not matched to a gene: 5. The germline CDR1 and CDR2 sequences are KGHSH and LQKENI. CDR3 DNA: TGTGCCAGCTCACCATATGGGACAGGGACGAACACTGAAGCTTTCTTT. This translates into CASSPYGTGTNTEAFF.

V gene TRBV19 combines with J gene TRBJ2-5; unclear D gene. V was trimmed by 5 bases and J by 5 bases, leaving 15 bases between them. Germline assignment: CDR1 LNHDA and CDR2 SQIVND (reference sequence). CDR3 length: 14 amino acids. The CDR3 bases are TGTGCCAGTAGTCCGAGACAAGGGTACGAGACCCAGTACTTC. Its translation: CASSPRQGYETQYF.

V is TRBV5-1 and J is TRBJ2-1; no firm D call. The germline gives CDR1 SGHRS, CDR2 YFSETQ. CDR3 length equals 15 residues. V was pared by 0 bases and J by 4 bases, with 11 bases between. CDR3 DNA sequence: TGCGCCAGCAGCTTGGTTAGACTGGGGTACAATGAGCAGTTCTTC. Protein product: CASSLVRLGYNEQFF.

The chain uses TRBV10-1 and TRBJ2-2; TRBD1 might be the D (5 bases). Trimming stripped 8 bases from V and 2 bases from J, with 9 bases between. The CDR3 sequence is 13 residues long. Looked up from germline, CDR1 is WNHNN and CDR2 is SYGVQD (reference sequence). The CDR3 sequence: CASARDNTGELFF. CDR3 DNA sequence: TGCGCCAGCGCCAGGGATAACACCGGGGAGCTGTTTTTT.

The CDR3 loop is CASSLAKGQGIYEQYF. The DNA for the CDR3 is TGTGCCAGCAGCTTAGCAAAGGGACAGGGGATCTACGAGCAGTACTTC. The chain has TRBV7-9 and TRBJ2-7; 10 bases are shared with TRBD1. Germline CDR1 SEHNR, CDR2 FQNEAQ (reference sequence). The CDR3 has 16 amino acids. Trimming cost V 0 bases and J 3 bases; bases outside gene matches: 5.

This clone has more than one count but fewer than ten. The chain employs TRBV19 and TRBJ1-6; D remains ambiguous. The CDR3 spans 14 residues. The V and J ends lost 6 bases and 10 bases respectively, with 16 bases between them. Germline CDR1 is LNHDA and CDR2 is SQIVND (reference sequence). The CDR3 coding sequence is TGTGCCAGTAGCCCCGAGGGTGGCGGATCACCCCTCCACTTT. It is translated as CASSPEGGGSPLHF. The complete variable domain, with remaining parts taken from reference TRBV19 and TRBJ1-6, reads DGGITQSPKYLFRKEGQNVTLSCEQNLNHDAMYWYRQDPGQGLRLIYYSQIVNDFQKGDIAEGYSVSREKKESFPLTVTSAQKNPTAFYLCASSPEGGGSPLHFGNGTRLTVT.

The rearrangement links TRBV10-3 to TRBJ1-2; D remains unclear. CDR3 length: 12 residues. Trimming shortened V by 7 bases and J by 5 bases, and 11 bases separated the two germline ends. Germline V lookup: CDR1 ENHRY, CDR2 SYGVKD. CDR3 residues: CAITTEGYGYTF. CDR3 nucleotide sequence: TGTGCCATCACGACGGAGGGTTATGGCTACACCTTC.

CDR3 loop: CASSQDPGRQGSEQYF. The CDR3 nucleotides read TGTGCCAGCAGCCAAGATCCGGGACGGCAGGGCTCCGAGCAGTACTTC. V and J are TRBV4-2 and TRBJ2-7, with D tentatively TRBD1 or TRBD2 (5 bases each). This CDR3 spans 16 amino acids. V lost 0 bases and J lost 6, with 18 bases in between. CDR1 and CDR2 from the germline V gene are LGHNA and YNFKEQ.

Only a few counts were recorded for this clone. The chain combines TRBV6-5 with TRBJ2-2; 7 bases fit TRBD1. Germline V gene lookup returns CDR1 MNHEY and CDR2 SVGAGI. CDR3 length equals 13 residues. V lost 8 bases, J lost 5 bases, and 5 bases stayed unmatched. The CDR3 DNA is TGTGCCAGCGAGGGGGCTCGGACCGGGGAGCTGTTTTTT. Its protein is CASEGARTGELFF.

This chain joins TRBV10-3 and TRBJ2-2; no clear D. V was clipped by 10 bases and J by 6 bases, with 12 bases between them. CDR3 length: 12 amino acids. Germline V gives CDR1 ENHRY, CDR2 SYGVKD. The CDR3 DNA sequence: TGTGCCACCTCCGAGAAATCCGGGGAGCTGTTTTTT. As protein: CATSEKSGELFF.

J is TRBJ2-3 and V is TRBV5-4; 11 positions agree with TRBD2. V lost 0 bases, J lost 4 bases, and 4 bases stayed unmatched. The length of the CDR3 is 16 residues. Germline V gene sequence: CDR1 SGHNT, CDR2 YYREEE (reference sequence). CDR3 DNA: TGTGCCAGCAGCTTGGTAGCGGGGGGGCCTTCAGATACGCAGTATTTT. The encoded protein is CASSLVAGGPSDTQYF.

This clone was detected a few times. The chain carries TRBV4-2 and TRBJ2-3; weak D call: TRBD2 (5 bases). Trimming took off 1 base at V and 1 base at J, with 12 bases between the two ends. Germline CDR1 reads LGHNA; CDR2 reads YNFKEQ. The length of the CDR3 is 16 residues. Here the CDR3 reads CASSQVAVGGTDTQYF. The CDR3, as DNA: TGTGCCAGCAGCCAAGTCGCAGTCGGGGGCACAGATACGCAGTATTTT.

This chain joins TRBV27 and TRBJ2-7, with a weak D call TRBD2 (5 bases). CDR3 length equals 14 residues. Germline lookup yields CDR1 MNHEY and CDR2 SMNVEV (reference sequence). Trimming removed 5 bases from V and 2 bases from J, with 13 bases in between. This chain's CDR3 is CASSLGRRAYEQYF. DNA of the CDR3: TGTGCCAGCAGTCTGGGGAGAAGAGCCTACGAGCAGTACTTC.

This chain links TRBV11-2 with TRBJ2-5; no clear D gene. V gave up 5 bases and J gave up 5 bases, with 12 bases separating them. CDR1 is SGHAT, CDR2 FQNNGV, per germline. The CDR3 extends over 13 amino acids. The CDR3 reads CASSEASLETQYF. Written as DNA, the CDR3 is TGTGCCAGCAGCGAGGCCAGTTTGGAGACCCAGTACTTC.

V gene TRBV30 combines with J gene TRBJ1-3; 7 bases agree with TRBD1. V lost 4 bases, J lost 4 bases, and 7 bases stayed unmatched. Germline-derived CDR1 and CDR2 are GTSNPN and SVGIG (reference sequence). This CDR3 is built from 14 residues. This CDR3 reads CAWNPTGKGNTIYF. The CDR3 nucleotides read TGTGCCTGGAACCCGACAGGGAAGGGAAACACCATATATTTT.

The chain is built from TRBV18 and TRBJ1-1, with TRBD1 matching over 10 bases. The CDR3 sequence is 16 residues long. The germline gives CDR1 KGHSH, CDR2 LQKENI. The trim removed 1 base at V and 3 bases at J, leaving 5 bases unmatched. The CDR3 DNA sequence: TGTGCCAGCTCACCACGAGTCGGACAGGGGGACACTGAAGCTTTCTTT. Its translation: CASSPRVGQGDTEAFF.

The CDR3 DNA reads TGTGCCAGCAGCACCAGACAGGGGGCGGACACCGGGGAGCTGTTTTTT. It yields the protein CASSTRQGADTGELFF. The V call is TRBV11-3, the J call TRBJ2-2; the match to TRBD1 covers 10 bases. CDR3 length equals 16 residues. The V and J ends lost 5 bases and 3 bases, in that order; junction bases with no gene match: 6. Germline V gives CDR1 SGHNT, CDR2 YENEEA.

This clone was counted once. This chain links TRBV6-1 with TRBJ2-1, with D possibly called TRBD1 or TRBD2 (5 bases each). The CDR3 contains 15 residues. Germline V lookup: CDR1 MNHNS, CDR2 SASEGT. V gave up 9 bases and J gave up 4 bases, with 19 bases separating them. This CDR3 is CASLIPGRTYNEQFF. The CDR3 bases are TGTGCCAGTCTGATCCCGGGACGGACTTACAATGAGCAGTTCTTC.

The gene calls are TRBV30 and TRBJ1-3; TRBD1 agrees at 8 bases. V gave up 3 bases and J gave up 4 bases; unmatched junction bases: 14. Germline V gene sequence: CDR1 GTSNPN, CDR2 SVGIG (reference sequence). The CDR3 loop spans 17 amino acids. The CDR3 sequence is CAWSPSFQGAGGNTIYF. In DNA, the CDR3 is TGTGCCTGGAGCCCCTCGTTTCAGGGGGCGGGCGGAAACACCATATATTTT.